One and the same sample provided the 6 T cell receptor beta chains below, sequenced in a study of blood T cell repertoires in COVID-19. Assay: immunoSEQ multiplex PCR; the TCRdb copy retains only in-frame clones and omits some. The repertoire consists of a few hundred thousand clones, with around 80% occurring once and the leading ten covering approximately 1.3%. The sample comprised peripheral blood. The receptors were gathered from a woman between 50 and 59 years old with acute or convalescent COVID-19.

The V call is TRBV7-2, the J call TRBJ2-1; maybe TRBD2 (7 bases). Germline V lookup: CDR1 SGHTA, CDR2 FQGNSA. There are 16 residues in the CDR3. V was clipped by 1 base and J by 4 bases, with 14 bases between them. In nucleotides, the CDR3 is TGTGCCAGCAGCTTAGTGGGGGGGCAGGGTTACAATGAGCAGTTCTTC. It translates to CASSLVGGQGYNEQFF.

The genes are TRBV7-2 and TRBJ2-3, with 8 bases matching TRBD1. CDR3 length: 16 amino acids. The germline V gene encodes CDR1 SGHTA and CDR2 FQGNSA. Trimming took 5 bases from V and 1 from J; bases not matched to a gene: 8. CDR3 amino acids: CASSPDRARGTDTQYF. CDR3 DNA: TGTGCCAGCAGCCCGGACAGGGCCCGGGGCACAGATACGCAGTATTTT.

The chain has TRBV7-2 and TRBJ2-1, with 12 positions matching TRBD2. The trim removed 2 bases at V and 0 bases at J, leaving 5 bases unmatched. Germline V lookup: CDR1 SGHTA, CDR2 FQGNSA. The CDR3 consists of 18 residues. In nucleotides, the CDR3 is TGTGCCAGCAGCTTACTAGCGGGGGGGCCAAGCTCCTACAATGAGCAGTTCTTC. Protein product: CASSLLAGGPSSYNEQFF. Drawing the rest from reference TRBV7-2 and TRBJ2-1, the complete variable domain is GAGVSQSPSNKVTEKGKDVELRCDPISGHTALYWYRQSLGQGLEFLIYFQGNSAPDKSGLPSDRFSAERTGGSVSTLTIQRTQQEDSAVYLCASSLLAGGPSSYNEQFFGPGTRLTVL.

The CDR3 nucleotides are TGTGCCAGCAGCTTGGTGTGGGCAGATAATGAAAAACTGTTTTTT. It is translated as CASSLVWADNEKLFF. V and J are TRBV5-5 and TRBJ1-4; D is unresolved. Between the trimmed V and J ends, which lost 0 bases and 4 bases, there was a span of 10 bases. This CDR3 is 15 amino acids long. From germline, CDR1 is SGHKS and CDR2 YYEKEE (reference sequence).

This clone has a single count. This chain connects TRBV7-2 to TRBJ1-2; TRBD1 aligns across 7 bases. The trim removed 5 bases at V and 3 bases at J, leaving 6 bases unmatched. This CDR3 contains 14 residues. The germline CDR1 and CDR2 sequences are SGHTA and FQGNSA. CDR3 loop: CASSKSQGYYGYTF. In DNA, the CDR3 is TGTGCCAGCAGCAAGTCACAGGGGTACTATGGCTACACCTTC.

CDR3: CASRGQVNTEAFF. The CDR3 coding sequence is TGTGCCAGCAGGGGACAGGTTAACACTGAAGCTTTCTTT. The rearrangement links TRBV25-1 to TRBJ1-1; 8 bases match TRBD1. The germline gives CDR1 MGHDK, CDR2 SYGVNS. V trimming: 6 bases; J trimming: 2 bases; junction bases outside the gene matches: 2. CDR3 length equals 13 residues.